Listed here are 22 T cell receptor beta chains from one sample, sequenced in a study of blood T cell repertoires in COVID-19. Clones were read by immunoSEQ multiplex PCR, and TCRdb kept only the in-frame ones, dropping some. The sample records 28,000 or so clones, 70% to 90% being singletons. The material sequenced was peripheral blood. All receptors come from a woman aged 80 or over with COVID-19, enrolled during active disease.

The V gene is TRBV6-1, the J gene TRBJ1-6; D unclear. Germline-derived CDR1 and CDR2 are MNHNS and SASEGT. Trimming took 3 bases from V and 7 from J, leaving 7 bases between them. The CDR3 totals 13 residues. The CDR3 sequence: CASSESGNSPLHF. CDR3 coding DNA: TGTGCCAGCAGTGAGTCCGGGAATTCACCCCTCCACTTT.

J is TRBJ2-2 and V is TRBV18, with D perhaps matching TRBD2 (5 bases). Germline values: CDR1 KGHSH, CDR2 LQKENI. V gave up 6 bases and J gave up 4 bases, with 12 bases separating them. The CDR3 consists of 14 residues. Here the CDR3 reads CASSPGGSTGELFF. The CDR3 DNA reads as TGTGCCAGCTCCCCCGGCGGGTCCACCGGGGAGCTGTTTTTT.

The chain couples TRBV7-2 to TRBJ2-7; weak D call: TRBD1 (5 bases). Deletions cut 5 bases from V and 4 bases from J, with 12 bases between. The CDR3 totals 13 residues. Germline CDR1 and CDR2: SGHTA and FQGNSA. The chain's CDR3 is CASSLKDTYEQYF. CDR3 coding DNA: TGTGCCAGCAGCCTTAAGGACACATACGAGCAGTACTTC.

This clone was seen once. V and J are TRBV6-5 and TRBJ1-4; 8 bases fit TRBD1. Germline V gene data show CDR1 as MNHEY and CDR2 as SVGAGI. With 6 bases clipped from V and 8 bases from J, the junction kept 8 bases outside the gene matches. This CDR3 has 14 amino acids. The CDR3 DNA is TGTGCCAGCAGCTTGGACAGGGTGAGGGAAAAACTGTTTTTT. Translation gives CASSLDRVREKLFF.

The J gene is TRBJ2-1, the V gene TRBV4-2; 7 bases align to TRBD2. Germline loops: CDR1 LGHNA, CDR2 YNFKEQ. The CDR3 sequence is 13 residues long. The V gene end was trimmed by 7 bases and the J gene end by 3 bases; junction bases not matched to a gene: 3. Here the CDR3 DNA reads TGTGCCAGCACCAGCGGGGACTACAATGAGCAGTTCTTC. Amino acid sequence: CASTSGDYNEQFF.

V and J are TRBV6-5 and TRBJ2-7; TRBD2 agrees at 8 bases. The CDR3 length is 14 residues. Germline V gives CDR1 MNHEY, CDR2 SVGAGI. Unmatched junction bases numbered 4, after V lost 6 bases and J lost 0 bases. In DNA, the CDR3 is TGTGCCAGCAGGGGACTAGGGGCCTCCTACGAGCAGTACTTC. This sequence encodes CASRGLGASYEQYF.

The chain joins TRBV7-9 to TRBJ2-7, with a weak D call TRBD1 (5 bases). Germline CDR1 SEHNR, CDR2 FQNEAQ (reference sequence). CDR3 length: 15 residues. V was clipped by 5 bases and J by 4 bases, with 18 bases between them. The CDR3 region is CASSPGPLAGYEQYF. Here the CDR3 DNA reads TGTGCCAGCAGCCCGGGTCCCCTCGCAGGGTACGAGCAGTACTTC. The full variable domain, rest sourced from reference TRBV7-9 and TRBJ2-7, is DTGVSQNPRHKITKRGQNVTFRCDPISEHNRLYWYRQTLGQGPEFLTYFQNEAQLEKSRLLSDRFSAERPKGSFSTLEIQRTEQGDSAMYLCASSPGPLAGYEQYFGPGTRLTVT.

The J gene is TRBJ2-1, the V gene TRBV18; 14 nucleotides line up with TRBD2. The length of the CDR3 is 20 residues. Looked up from germline, CDR1 is KGHSH and CDR2 is LQKENI. With 2 bases clipped from V and 2 bases from J, the junction kept 11 bases outside the gene matches. The CDR3 is CASSPGLTSGGAGAYNEQFF. Written as DNA, the CDR3 is TGTGCCAGCTCACCAGGATTGACTAGCGGGGGGGCCGGGGCCTACAATGAGCAGTTCTTC.

The chain has TRBV5-1 and TRBJ2-4, with D possibly being TRBD1 (5 bases). Trimming pared 0 bases from V and 2 bases from J, leaving 9 bases between. This CDR3 has 15 amino acids. The germline V gene encodes CDR1 SGHRS and CDR2 YFSETQ. The chain's CDR3 is CASSLGGSTKNIQYF. CDR3 coding DNA: TGCGCCAGCAGCTTGGGGGGCTCGACCAAAAACATTCAGTACTTC.

This chain joins TRBV2 and TRBJ1-2; 7 bases are shared with TRBD1. V lost 3 bases and J lost 8; bases outside the gene matches: 12. Germline V gives CDR1 SNHLY, CDR2 FYNNEI. The CDR3 runs 15 residues. CDR3 nucleotide sequence: TGTGCCAGCAGTGAGGTCCAGGGGGAGATAAGCGGCTACACCTTC. This encodes CASSEVQGEISGYTF. The whole variable domain, remainder taken from reference TRBV2 and TRBJ1-2, is EPEVTQTPSHQVTQMGQEVILRCVPISNHLYFYWYRQILGQKVEFLVSFYNNEISEKSEIFDDQFSVERPDGSNFTLKIRSTKLEDSAMYFCASSEVQGEISGYTFGSGTRLTVV.

This sequence joins TRBV19 and TRBJ2-7; D perhaps matches TRBD1 (5 bases). This CDR3 contains 15 residues. V was cut by 3 bases and J by 5 bases, with 17 bases left in between. From germline, CDR1 is LNHDA and CDR2 SQIVND (reference sequence). As DNA, the CDR3 is TGTGCCAGTAGTATTGGTGCGACAGCCCTCAACGAGCAGTACTTC. This translates into CASSIGATALNEQYF.

The rearrangement uses TRBV7-8 and TRBJ1-1; D is uncertain. The CDR3 length is 15 residues. Germline V lookup: CDR1 SGHVS, CDR2 FQNEAQ. V lost 1 base, J lost 0 bases, and 9 bases lay in between. The CDR3 DNA reads as TGTGCCAGCAGCTTAGGAACAAGTATGAACACTGAAGCTTTCTTT. Protein sequence: CASSLGTSMNTEAFF.

The V call is TRBV20-1, the J call TRBJ2-7, with 7 bases identical to TRBD1. With V trimmed by 3 bases and J by 0 bases, 8 bases remained unmatched. CDR3 length equals 15 residues. Germline assignment: CDR1 DFQATT and CDR2 SNEGSKA (reference sequence). CDR3 loop: CSASHPGQSSYEQYF. Here the CDR3 DNA reads TGCAGTGCTAGTCACCCGGGACAGAGCTCCTACGAGCAGTACTTC.

The rearrangement uses TRBV6-5 and TRBJ2-7; D unresolved. The CDR3 length is 11 residues. The V gene's germline CDR1 is MNHEY and CDR2 SVGAGI. Trimming stripped 2 bases from V and 12 bases from J, with 11 bases between. CDR3 protein: CASSYGPEVYF. In DNA, the CDR3 is TGTGCCAGCAGTTACGGGCCAGAAGTGTACTTC.

The V and J genes are TRBV30 and TRBJ1-6; unclear D gene. CDR1 and CDR2 from the germline V gene are GTSNPN and SVGIG (reference sequence). V lost 3 bases to trimming and J lost 0 bases, with 3 bases between them. The CDR3 runs to 13 residues. The CDR3 DNA sequence: TGTGCCTGGAGGGCCTCCTATAATTCACCCCTCCACTTT. Protein: CAWRASYNSPLHF.

This chain uses TRBV19 with TRBJ2-6; 8 nucleotides align to TRBD1. This CDR3 has 19 residues. Trimming removed 5 bases from V and 3 bases from J; junction bases left unmatched: 15. Looked up from germline, CDR1 is LNHDA and CDR2 is SQIVND (reference sequence). The CDR3 reads CASSPDRGPFGGGANVLTF. The CDR3, as DNA: TGTGCCAGTAGTCCCGACAGGGGCCCCTTCGGGGGTGGGGCCAACGTCCTGACTTTC.

This clone was found a few times. This chain links TRBV5-4 with TRBJ1-2; no reliable D call. CDR1 is SGHNT, CDR2 YYREEE, per germline (reference sequence). This CDR3 is built from 13 residues. Trimming removed 4 bases at V and 3 bases at J, with 10 bases between. The CDR3 protein is CASSGRVDYGYTF. CDR3 sequence (DNA): TGTGCCAGCAGCGGGCGGGTGGACTATGGCTACACCTTC.

V is TRBV18 and J is TRBJ1-2; 9 bases align to TRBD1. CDR1 and CDR2 (germline): KGHSH, LQKENI. This CDR3 has 14 residues. V dropped 3 bases and J dropped 4; count of bases not matched to a gene: 3. The CDR3 is CASSPPTGGYGYTF. The CDR3 coding sequence is TGTGCCAGCTCACCTCCGACAGGGGGCTATGGCTACACCTTC.

CDR3 loop: CASSDGRIEAFF. CDR3 nucleotide sequence: TGTGCCAGCAGTGATGGGAGGATTGAAGCTTTCTTT. The genes are TRBV6-1 and TRBJ1-1; D is unclear. Between the trimmed V and J ends, which lost 3 bases and 7 bases, there was a span of 9 bases. Germline CDR1 and CDR2: MNHNS and SASEGT. This CDR3 is built from 12 residues.

The chain carries TRBV5-4 and TRBJ2-7, with TRBD2 matching over 9 bases. CDR1 and CDR2 (germline): SGHNT, YYREEE (reference sequence). J was trimmed by 6 bases and V by 1 base; bases with no gene match: 8. This CDR3 contains 15 residues. CDR3 amino acids: CASSLIGSGGFEQYF. CDR3 nucleotides: TGTGCCAGCAGCTTGATAGGTAGCGGGGGATTCGAGCAGTACTTC.

The chain employs TRBV29-1 and TRBJ1-5, with D perhaps matching TRBD1 (6 bases). The CDR3 loop spans 18 amino acids. V lost 3 bases and J 2 bases, leaving 23 bases between the germline ends. Germline CDR1 SQVTM, CDR2 ANQGSEA. The CDR3 sequence is CSVEDMTGGKGGNQPQHF. CDR3 DNA: TGCAGCGTTGAGGACATGACAGGAGGCAAGGGAGGCAATCAGCCCCAGCATTTT.

V is TRBV5-1 and J is TRBJ1-1; D possibly corresponds to TRBD1 (6 bases). Trimming stripped 4 bases from V and 7 bases from J, with 17 bases between. CDR3 size: 14 residues. Germline V gene data show CDR1 as SGHRS and CDR2 as YFSETQ. CDR3 DNA: TGCGCCAGCAGCCGGGGAACGGGGGGCGGTGAAGCTTTCTTT. It specifies CASSRGTGGGEAFF.